The present T cell receptor beta chain was sequenced within a study of pediatric ulcerative colitis (dated by TCRdb to between 2018 and 2021). The study in broad terms: About 7 ulcerative colitis patients had pancolitis and two had left-sided colitis, with histology consistent with ulcerative colitis in all. Using the Pediatric Ulcerative Colitis Activity Index, two patients were classed as having mild disease, several as having moderate disease and three as having acute severe colitis. Nine or ten newly diagnosed, treatment-naive pediatric ulcerative colitis patients and a few non-IBD control children each provided paired blood and rectal samples.

The CDR3, from cysteine to phenylalanine, totals 13 residues. Kept here is only the CDR3 DNA, which spans 39 bases and is read in frame from base 1. Trimming costs V 3 bases and J 6 bases, and their ends lie 11 bases apart. Based on the germline V gene, the CDR1 and CDR2 sequences are SNHLY and FYNNEI. General conclusions and limits of the study: Repertoires were derived from total lymphocyte DNA, so rare subsets such as regulatory T cells may have patterns not reflected. Features of the rectal repertoire distinguished controls, mild-moderate colitis patients and acute severe colitis patients, and in acute severe colitis rectal diversity was lower because of clonal expansions. T cells from blood may have been included in the rectal pinch biopsies, particularly in patients with overt colitis. Autologous blood-rectal clonal overlap was significantly higher in ulcerative colitis patients than in controls, suggesting increased T cell trafficking to inflamed tissue. A couple of patients' blood samples yielded substantially fewer templates for technical reasons and were excluded from blood-rectal overlap analysis. With only four individuals, the healthy control group was small. Two rectal CDR3 clonotypes were detected in all ulcerative colitis patients and were not detected in any of the controls.

Rearranged CDR3 beta regions were amplified from genomic DNA with multiplex V and J primers using the immunoSEQ TRB Survey service. To keep sequencing depth equal across samples, survey-level depth of up to 500,000 reads per sample was applied. The libraries were purified, combined into pools and sequenced with Illumina technology. Processing in the source paper ran as follows. Productive clonality, sample overlap, pairwise scatters, CDR3 beta length, V/D/J gene usage and productiveness were all assessed with the immunoSEQ online tools. Calculated diversity was defined as the number of unique rearrangements divided by total templates, multiplied by 100, and Shannon and Simpson indices were computed as well. For principal component analysis, Z-score normalized data were analyzed with the R prcomp function and the ggbiplot package. Blood-rectal clonal overlap within each subject was quantified with Morisita's index. TCRdb mirrors the immuneACCESS table, restricted to in-frame sequences. Some clones are absent from its copies; in checked studies, under half trace to an unresolved V gene, and the reason for the others is unknown. The V and J calls and the clone size are those of that table, but D and trimming were determined from the DNA. The sample records some 25,000 clones, roughly 71% of which are singletons. Clones ranked in the top ten supply about 7.8% of the sample.

This clone was recorded once. It has no known antigen specificity. The input lacks base qualities; no much larger clone sits a single base away. One to two pinch biopsies were taken from the rectum for research during colonoscopy. Before the diagnostic colonoscopy, none of the ulcerative colitis patients had been given immunosuppressive medication. Before DNA isolation, rectal biopsies were subjected to proteinase K digestion. The Wizard kit (Promega) was used to extract genomic DNA from the blood and intestinal samples. The rearranged segments are TRBV2 and TRBJ1-1; a tentative D call is TRBD1 (5 bases match). The source of this sequence is a boy aged 5-17 years with severe ulcerative colitis. Sequenced: gut tissue. The CDR3 sequence is CASSEQGRPEAFF. The nucleotide sequence is TGTGCCAGCAGTGAGCAGGGTCGGCCTGAAGCTTTCTTT.